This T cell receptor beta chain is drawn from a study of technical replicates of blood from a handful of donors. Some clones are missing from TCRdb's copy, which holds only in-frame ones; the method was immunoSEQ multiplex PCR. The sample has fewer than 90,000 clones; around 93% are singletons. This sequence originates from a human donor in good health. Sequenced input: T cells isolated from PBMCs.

The CDR3 protein is CASRPGGSQGTEYF. The CDR3 coding sequence is TGTGCCAGCAGGCCCGGGGGATCACAGGGGACCGAGTACTTC. The chain combines TRBV6-5 with TRBJ2-7; TRBD1 is a possible D gene (7 bases). CDR1 MNHEY and CDR2 SVGAGI come from the germline V gene. Deletions cut 6 bases from V and 11 bases from J, with 23 bases between. The CDR3 consists of 14 residues.